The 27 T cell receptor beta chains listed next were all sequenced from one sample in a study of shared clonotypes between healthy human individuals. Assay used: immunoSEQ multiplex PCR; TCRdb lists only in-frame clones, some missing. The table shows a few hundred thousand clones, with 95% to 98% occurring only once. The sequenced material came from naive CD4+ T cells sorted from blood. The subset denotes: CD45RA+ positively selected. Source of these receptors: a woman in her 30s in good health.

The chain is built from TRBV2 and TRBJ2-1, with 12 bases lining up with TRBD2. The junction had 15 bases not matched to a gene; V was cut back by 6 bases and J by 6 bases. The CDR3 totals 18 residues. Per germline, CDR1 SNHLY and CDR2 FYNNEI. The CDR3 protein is CASRGGLAGYVGSNEQFF. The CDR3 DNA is TGTGCCAGCAGGGGAGGACTAGCGGGGTACGTGGGTTCCAATGAGCAGTTCTTC.

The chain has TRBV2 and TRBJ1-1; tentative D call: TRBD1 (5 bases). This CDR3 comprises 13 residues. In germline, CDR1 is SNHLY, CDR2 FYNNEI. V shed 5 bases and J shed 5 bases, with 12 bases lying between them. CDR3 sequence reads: CASSPYEGTEAFF. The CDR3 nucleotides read TGTGCCAGCAGTCCCTACGAGGGGACTGAAGCTTTCTTT.

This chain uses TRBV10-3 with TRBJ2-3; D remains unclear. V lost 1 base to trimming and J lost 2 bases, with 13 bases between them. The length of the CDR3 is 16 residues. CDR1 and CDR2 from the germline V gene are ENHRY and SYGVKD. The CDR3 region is CAISELPGPYTDTQYF. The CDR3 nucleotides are TGTGCCATCAGTGAGTTACCTGGTCCGTACACAGATACGCAGTATTTT.

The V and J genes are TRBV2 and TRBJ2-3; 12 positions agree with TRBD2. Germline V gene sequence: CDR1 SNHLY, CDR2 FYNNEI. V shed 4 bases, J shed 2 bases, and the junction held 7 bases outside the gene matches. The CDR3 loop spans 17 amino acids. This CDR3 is CASSAYRTSGTTDTQYF. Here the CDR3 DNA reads TGTGCCAGCAGTGCCTACCGGACTAGCGGGACCACAGATACGCAGTATTTT. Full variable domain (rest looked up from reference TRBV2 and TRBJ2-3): EPEVTQTPSHQVTQMGQEVILRCVPISNHLYFYWYRQILGQKVEFLVSFYNNEISEKSEIFDDQFSVERPDGSNFTLKIRSTKLEDSAMYFCASSAYRTSGTTDTQYFGPGTRLTVL.

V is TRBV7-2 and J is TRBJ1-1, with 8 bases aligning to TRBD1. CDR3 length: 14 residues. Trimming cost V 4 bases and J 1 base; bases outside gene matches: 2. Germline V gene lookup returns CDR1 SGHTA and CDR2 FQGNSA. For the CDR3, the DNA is TGTGCCAGCAGCTCCGGGACAGGGAACACTGAAGCTTTCTTT. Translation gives CASSSGTGNTEAFF.

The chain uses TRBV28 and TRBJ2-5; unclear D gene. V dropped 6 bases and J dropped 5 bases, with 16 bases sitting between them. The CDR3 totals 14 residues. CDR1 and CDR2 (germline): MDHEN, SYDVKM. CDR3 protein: CASSPRIFGETQYF. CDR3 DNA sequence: TGTGCCAGCAGCCCGAGGATCTTTGGGGAGACCCAGTACTTC.

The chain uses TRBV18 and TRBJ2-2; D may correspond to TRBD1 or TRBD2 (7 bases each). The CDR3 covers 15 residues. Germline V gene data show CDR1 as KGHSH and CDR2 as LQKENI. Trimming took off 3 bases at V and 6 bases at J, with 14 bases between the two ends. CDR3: CASSPETGRAGELFF. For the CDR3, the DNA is TGTGCCAGCTCACCGGAGACAGGGAGGGCCGGGGAGCTGTTTTTT.

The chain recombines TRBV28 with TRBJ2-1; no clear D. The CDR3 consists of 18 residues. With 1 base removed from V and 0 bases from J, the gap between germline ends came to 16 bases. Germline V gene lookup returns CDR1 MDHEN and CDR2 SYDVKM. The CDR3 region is CASSLSRLGISSYNEQFF. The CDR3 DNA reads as TGTGCCAGCAGTTTATCGAGACTGGGAATAAGCTCCTACAATGAGCAGTTCTTC.

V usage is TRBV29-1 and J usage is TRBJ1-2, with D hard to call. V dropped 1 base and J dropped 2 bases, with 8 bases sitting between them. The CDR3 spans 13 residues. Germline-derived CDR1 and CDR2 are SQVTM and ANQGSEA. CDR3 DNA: TGCAGCGTTGAAGCTCAACCGAACTATGGCTACACCTTC. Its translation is CSVEAQPNYGYTF.

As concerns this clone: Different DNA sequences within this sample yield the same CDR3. DNA for the CDR3: TGTGCCAGCAGTGAAGGACTAGCGGGCACCGGGGAGCTGTTTTTT. Its translation is CASSEGLAGTGELFF. The chain joins TRBV2 to TRBJ2-2; TRBD2 aligns across 10 bases. Losses at the gene ends were 1 base for V and 4 bases for J; bases not matched to a gene: 0. This CDR3 is built from 15 residues. Germline CDR1 and CDR2: SNHLY and FYNNEI.

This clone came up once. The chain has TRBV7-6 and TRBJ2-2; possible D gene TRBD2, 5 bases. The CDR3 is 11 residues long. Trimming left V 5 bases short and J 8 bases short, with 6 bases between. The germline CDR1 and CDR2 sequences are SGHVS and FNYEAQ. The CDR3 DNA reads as TGTGCCAGCAGCCGGGGAGGGGAGCTGTTTTTT. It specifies CASSRGGELFF.

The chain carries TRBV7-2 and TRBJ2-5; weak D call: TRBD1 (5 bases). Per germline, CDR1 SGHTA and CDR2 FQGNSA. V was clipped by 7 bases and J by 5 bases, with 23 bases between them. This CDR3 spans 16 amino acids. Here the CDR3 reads CASKLTGRVALETQYF. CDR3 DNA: TGTGCCAGCAAATTAACGGGCAGGGTTGCCCTGGAGACCCAGTACTTC.

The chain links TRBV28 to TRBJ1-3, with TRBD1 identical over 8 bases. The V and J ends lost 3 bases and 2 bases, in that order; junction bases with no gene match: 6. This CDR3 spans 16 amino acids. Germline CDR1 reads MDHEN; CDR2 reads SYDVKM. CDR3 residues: CASSLTQGAPGNTIYF. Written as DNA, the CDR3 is TGTGCCAGCAGTTTGACTCAGGGGGCTCCTGGAAACACCATATATTTT.

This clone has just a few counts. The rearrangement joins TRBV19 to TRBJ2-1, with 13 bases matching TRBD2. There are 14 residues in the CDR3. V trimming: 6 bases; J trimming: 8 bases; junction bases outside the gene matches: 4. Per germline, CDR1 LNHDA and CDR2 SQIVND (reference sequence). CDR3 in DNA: TGTGCCAGTAGAGGACTAGCGGGAGTGCATGAGCAGTTCTTC. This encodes CASRGLAGVHEQFF.

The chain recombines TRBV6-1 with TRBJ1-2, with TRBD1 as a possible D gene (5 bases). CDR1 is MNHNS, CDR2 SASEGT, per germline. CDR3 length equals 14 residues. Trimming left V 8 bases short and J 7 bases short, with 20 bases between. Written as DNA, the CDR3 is TGTGCCAGCTCAGGGATTTCCTCGGCGGTTGGCTACACCTTC. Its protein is CASSGISSAVGYTF.

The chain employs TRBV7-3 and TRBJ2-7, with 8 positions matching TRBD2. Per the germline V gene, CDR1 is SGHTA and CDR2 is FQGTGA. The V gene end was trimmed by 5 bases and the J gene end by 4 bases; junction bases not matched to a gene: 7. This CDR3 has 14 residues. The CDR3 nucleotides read TGTGCCAGCAGCACCAACGGGAGGGAGTACGAGCAGTACTTC. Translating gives CASSTNGREYEQYF.

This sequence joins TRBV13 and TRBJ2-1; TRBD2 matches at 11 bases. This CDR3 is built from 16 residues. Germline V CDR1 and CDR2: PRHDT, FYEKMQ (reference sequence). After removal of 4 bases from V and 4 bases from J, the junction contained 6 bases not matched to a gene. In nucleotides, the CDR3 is TGTGCCAGCAGCTCTCTCCGACTAGCGGGATACAATGAGCAGTTCTTC. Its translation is CASSSLRLAGYNEQFF. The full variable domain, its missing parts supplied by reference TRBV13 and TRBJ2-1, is AAGVIQSPRHLIKEKRETATLKCYPIPRHDTVYWYQQGPGQDPQFLISFYEKMQSDKGSIPDRFSAQQFSDYHSELNMSSLELGDSALYFCASSSLRLAGYNEQFFGPGTRLTVL.

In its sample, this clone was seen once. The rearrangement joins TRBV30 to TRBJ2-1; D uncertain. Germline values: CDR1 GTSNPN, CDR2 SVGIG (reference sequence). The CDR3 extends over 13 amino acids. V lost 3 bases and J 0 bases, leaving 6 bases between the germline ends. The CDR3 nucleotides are TGTGCCTGGAGGGCTAGCTCCTACAATGAGCAGTTCTTC. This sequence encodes CAWRASSYNEQFF.

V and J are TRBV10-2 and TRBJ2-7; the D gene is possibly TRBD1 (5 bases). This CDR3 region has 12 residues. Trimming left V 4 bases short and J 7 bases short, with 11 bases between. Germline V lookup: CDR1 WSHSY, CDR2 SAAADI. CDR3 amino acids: CASSGGAEEQYF. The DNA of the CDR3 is TGCGCCAGCAGTGGGGGCGCGGAAGAGCAGTACTTC.

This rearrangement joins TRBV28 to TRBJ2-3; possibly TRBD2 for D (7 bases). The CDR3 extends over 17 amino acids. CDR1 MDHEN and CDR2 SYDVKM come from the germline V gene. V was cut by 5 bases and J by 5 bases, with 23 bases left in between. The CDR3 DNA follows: TGTGCCAGCAGTCCAAACCCGGGGGCGGGAGTGAAAGATACGCAGTATTTT. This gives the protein CASSPNPGAGVKDTQYF.

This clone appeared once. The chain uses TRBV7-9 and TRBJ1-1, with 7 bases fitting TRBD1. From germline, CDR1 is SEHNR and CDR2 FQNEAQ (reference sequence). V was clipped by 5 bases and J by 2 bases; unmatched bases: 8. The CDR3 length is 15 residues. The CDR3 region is CASSQGGRGNTEAFF. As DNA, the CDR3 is TGTGCCAGCAGCCAGGGGGGCAGGGGTAACACTGAAGCTTTCTTT.

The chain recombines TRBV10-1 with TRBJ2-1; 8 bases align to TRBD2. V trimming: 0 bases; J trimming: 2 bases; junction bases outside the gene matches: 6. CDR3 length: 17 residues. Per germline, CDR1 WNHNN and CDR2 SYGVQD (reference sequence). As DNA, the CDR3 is TGCGCCAGCAGTGAGTCGATATTAGCGGGAACCTACAATGAGCAGTTCTTC. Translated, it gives CASSESILAGTYNEQFF.

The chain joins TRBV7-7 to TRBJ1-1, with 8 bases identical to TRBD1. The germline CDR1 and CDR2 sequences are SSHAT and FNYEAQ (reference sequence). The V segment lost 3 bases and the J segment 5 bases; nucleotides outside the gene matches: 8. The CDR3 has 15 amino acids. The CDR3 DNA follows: TGTGCCAGCAGCTTTCCCCCACAGGGGGATACTGAAGCTTTCTTT. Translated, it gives CASSFPPQGDTEAFF.

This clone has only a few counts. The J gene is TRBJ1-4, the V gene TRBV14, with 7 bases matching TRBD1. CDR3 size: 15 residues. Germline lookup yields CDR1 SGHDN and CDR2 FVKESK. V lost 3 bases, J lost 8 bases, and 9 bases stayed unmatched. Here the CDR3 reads CASSHMTGKGEKLFF. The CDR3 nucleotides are TGTGCCAGCAGCCACATGACAGGGAAAGGCGAAAAACTGTTTTTT.

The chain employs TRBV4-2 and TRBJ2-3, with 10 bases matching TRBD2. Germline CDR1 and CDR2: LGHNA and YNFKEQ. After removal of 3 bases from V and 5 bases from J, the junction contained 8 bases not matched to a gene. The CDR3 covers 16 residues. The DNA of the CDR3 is TGTGCCAGCAGCCAGATGATCGGACTAGCGGAAGATACGCAGTATTTT. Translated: CASSQMIGLAEDTQYF.

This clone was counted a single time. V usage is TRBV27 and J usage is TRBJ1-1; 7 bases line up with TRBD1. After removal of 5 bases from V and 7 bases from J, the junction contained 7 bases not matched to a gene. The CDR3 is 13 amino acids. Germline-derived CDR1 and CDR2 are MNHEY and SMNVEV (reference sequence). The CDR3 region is CASSEGTEVEAFF. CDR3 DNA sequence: TGTGCCAGCAGTGAGGGGACAGAGGTTGAAGCTTTCTTT.

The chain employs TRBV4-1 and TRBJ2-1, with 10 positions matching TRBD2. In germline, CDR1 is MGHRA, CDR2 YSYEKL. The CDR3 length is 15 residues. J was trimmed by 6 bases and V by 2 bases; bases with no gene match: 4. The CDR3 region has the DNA TGCGCCAGCAGCCAATATCCTAGCGGGAGCAATGAGCAGTTCTTC. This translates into CASSQYPSGSNEQFF.